This TCR beta chain comes out of a study of regulatory T cells in long-lasting Graves disease. The study, taken as a whole, reports: The study found lower TCR diversity in persistent Graves' patients than in newly diagnosed ones.

With iRepertoire HTBI primers and Arm-PCR of CDR3 regions, TCR beta libraries were built. TCRdb ran MiXCR on the multiplex PCR reads and lists one entry per CDR3 protein. The top ten clones hold about 39% of a sample with 300,000 to 400,000 distinct CDR3 sequences, 18% of them seen once. CDR3 length equals 16 residues. Germline loops: CDR1 MDHEN, CDR2 SYDVKM. Between the trimmed V and J ends, which lost 2 bases and 1 base, there was a span of 14 bases. This clonotype was found many times. Its antigen is still unknown. This sample's time point: newly diagnosed GD, antithyroid drugs for less than 3 months. Extracted PBMC RNA gave rise to the TCR library. The source of the patients was an endocrinology department in Xi'an, China.

This rearrangement joins TRBV28 to TRBJ2-5; no firm D call. The sample in question was peripheral blood mononuclear cells (PBMCs), obtained at new diagnosis, from a patient treated with antithyroid drugs. This TCR was sampled from a female donor with Graves disease. The CDR3 region has the DNA TGTGCCAGCAGTTTAATTAACGTAGGCCCCCAAGAGACCCAGTACTTC. Translating it yields CASSLINVGPQETQYF.